Presented here are 14 T cell receptor beta chains from one specimen sequenced in a study of OX40 agonist ivuxolimab in advanced cancers. TCRdb's table, derived via immunoSEQ multiplex PCR, lists solely in-frame clones and lacks some. This table has about 70,000 clones, about nine tenths appearing once. Sequenced here: CD4+ or CD8+ T cells sorted from blood, sampled in a trial of the OX40 agonist ivuxolimab. The receptor set was obtained from an adult with an advanced solid tumor such as melanoma, head and neck, liver or kidney cancer.

This clone came up a few times. The chain couples TRBV7-9 to TRBJ1-5, with unresolved D. Germline V lookup: CDR1 SEHNR, CDR2 FQNEAQ (reference sequence). This CDR3 has 14 residues. V lost 8 bases, J lost 0 bases, and 11 bases lay in between. The CDR3 sequence is CASGSPYSNQPQHF. The CDR3, as DNA: TGTGCCAGCGGCTCCCCTTATAGCAATCAGCCCCAGCATTTT. The variable domain in full, with the rest retrieved from reference TRBV7-9 and TRBJ1-5, is DTGVSQNPRHKITKRGQNVTFRCDPISEHNRLYWYRQTLGQGPEFLTYFQNEAQLEKSRLLSDRFSAERPKGSFSTLEIQRTEQGDSAMYLCASGSPYSNQPQHFGDGTRLSIL.

The V and J genes are TRBV7-9 and TRBJ2-4; possibly TRBD2 for D (5 bases). The ends were cut back, 1 base at V and 9 bases at J, with 16 bases in the middle. Germline V gives CDR1 SEHNR, CDR2 FQNEAQ (reference sequence). This CDR3 contains 15 residues. The CDR3 sequence is CASSLGRSGLSIQYF. CDR3 sequence (DNA): TGTGCCAGCAGCTTAGGGAGGAGCGGCCTCAGCATTCAGTACTTC.

The J gene is TRBJ1-5, the V gene TRBV28; D is perhaps TRBD1 (6 bases). This CDR3 has 15 amino acids. The V gene lost 1 base and the J gene lost 4 bases, with 11 bases spanning the gap. In germline, CDR1 is MDHEN, CDR2 SYDVKM. The DNA for the CDR3 is TGTGCCAGCAGTTTATTACAGGGAGGTAATCAGCCCCAGCATTTT. Translating it yields CASSLLQGGNQPQHF.

V usage is TRBV9 and J usage is TRBJ1-2; D is possibly TRBD1 (5 bases). The CDR3 length is 17 residues. The V end lost 3 bases, the J end lost 0 bases, and 18 bases lay between the germline ends. CDR1 and CDR2 from the germline V gene are SGDLS and YYNGEE. The CDR3: CASSAPKRQPSNYGYTF. The CDR3 region has the DNA TGTGCCAGCAGCGCACCGAAAAGACAGCCATCTAACTATGGCTACACCTTC.

The V gene is TRBV6-1, the J gene TRBJ1-5; TRBD1 agrees at 7 bases. CDR1 is MNHNS and CDR2 is SASEGT in the germline V gene. The J segment lost 9 bases and the V segment lost 6 bases, leaving 8 bases of the junction unmatched. CDR3 size: 13 residues. The CDR3 is CASSRQGGLPQHF. For the CDR3, the DNA is TGTGCCAGCAGCCGACAGGGCGGACTGCCCCAGCATTTT.

The V gene is TRBV2, the J gene TRBJ1-4; 7 bases are shared with TRBD1. V was clipped by 5 bases and J by 0 bases; unmatched bases: 3. Germline loops: CDR1 SNHLY, CDR2 FYNNEI. The CDR3 has 15 amino acids. As DNA, the CDR3 is TGTGCCAGCAGTAAAGGGACAGCAACTAATGAAAAACTGTTTTTT. Protein: CASSKGTATNEKLFF.

The chain links TRBV19 to TRBJ2-1; 8 bases align to TRBD2. Per the germline V gene, CDR1 is LNHDA and CDR2 is SQIVND (reference sequence). The length of the CDR3 is 17 residues. The junction had 15 bases not matched to a gene; V was cut back by 6 bases and J by 5 bases. DNA for the CDR3: TGTGCCAGTAGCCATCGACCCGGGCTAGCGGGTAACAATGAGCAGTTCTTC. Translation gives CASSHRPGLAGNNEQFF.

The J gene is TRBJ2-5, the V gene TRBV23-1; D gene ambiguous. TRBV23-1 is flagged as an ORF with uncertain function. The CDR3 length is 18 residues. Trimming took off 0 bases at V and 5 bases at J, with 22 bases between the two ends. Written as DNA, the CDR3 is TGCGCCAGCAGTCAATCGCTCGGAGACTCAGAGAAGGGTGAGACCCAGTACTTC. This sequence encodes CASSQSLGDSEKGETQYF.

This clone was seen a single time. The chain has TRBV2 and TRBJ1-3, with D unclear. Germline loops: CDR1 SNHLY, CDR2 FYNNEI. This CDR3 is built from 15 residues. V lost 7 bases to trimming and J lost 1 base, with 14 bases between them. CDR3 sequence (DNA): TGTGCCAGCACCTTAGAGGCGGGATCTGGAAACACCATATATTTT. The encoded protein is CASTLEAGSGNTIYF.

The chain is built from TRBV7-9 and TRBJ1-4; a weak D match, TRBD1 (5 bases). Deletions cut 2 bases from V and 6 bases from J, with 16 bases between. Germline CDR1 is SEHNR and CDR2 is FQNEAQ (reference sequence). The length of the CDR3 is 16 residues. The CDR3 DNA is TGTGCCAGCAGCTTATACCGGGGCCCTCCGGATGAAAAACTGTTTTTT. It encodes CASSLYRGPPDEKLFF.

This clone was recorded once. In DNA, the CDR3 is TGTGCCAGCAGCATTCCGTCTGCGGGACGTGGCCTTTACGAGCAGTACTTC. As protein: CASSIPSAGRGLYEQYF. The chain employs TRBV28 and TRBJ2-7; tentatively, D is TRBD2 (6 bases). Looked up from germline, CDR1 is MDHEN and CDR2 is SYDVKM. This CDR3 has 17 residues. Deletions cut 6 bases from V and 4 bases from J, with 25 bases between.

The rearrangement uses TRBV7-2 and TRBJ2-7; the D gene is possibly TRBD2 (6 bases). This CDR3 region has 15 residues. Germline V gene data show CDR1 as SGHTA and CDR2 as FQGNSA. Between the trimmed V and J ends, which lost 1 base and 4 bases, there was a span of 14 bases. The CDR3 spells CASSLGGGGPYEQYF. In DNA, the CDR3 is TGTGCCAGCAGCTTAGGGGGAGGAGGCCCGTACGAGCAGTACTTC. Full variable domain (rest looked up from reference TRBV7-2 and TRBJ2-7): GAGVSQSPSNKVTEKGKDVELRCDPISGHTALYWYRQSLGQGLEFLIYFQGNSAPDKSGLPSDRFSAERTGGSVSTLTIQRTQQEDSAVYLCASSLGGGGPYEQYFGPGTRLTVT.

The chain employs TRBV7-8 and TRBJ2-5; TRBD1 agrees at 10 bases. Germline CDR1 reads SGHVS; CDR2 reads FQNEAQ. Trimming cost V 5 bases and J 7 bases; bases outside gene matches: 10. The CDR3 is 15 residues long. The CDR3 DNA is TGTGCCAGCAGCCTCGGGACAGGGGTATTGGGGACCCAGTACTTC. Its translation: CASSLGTGVLGTQYF. Full variable domain (missing parts from reference TRBV7-8 and TRBJ2-5): GAGVSQSPRYKVAKRGQDVALRCDPISGHVSLFWYQQALGQGPEFLTYFQNEAQLDKSGLPSDRFFAERPEGSVSTLKIQRTQQEDSAVYLCASSLGTGVLGTQYFGPGTRLLVL.

The chain uses TRBV7-9 and TRBJ2-1; 8 bases are a match to TRBD2. Losses at the gene ends were 1 base for V and 7 bases for J; bases not matched to a gene: 6. CDR3 length: 15 amino acids. The germline gives CDR1 SEHNR, CDR2 FQNEAQ (reference sequence). CDR3 protein: CASSLDGLARNEQFF. In DNA, the CDR3 is TGTGCCAGCAGCTTAGACGGACTAGCCCGAAATGAGCAGTTCTTC.